This TCR beta chain was observed in a study of T cells in Graves' hyperthyroidism and ophthalmopathy (dated by TCRdb to between 2019 and 2020). A note on the overall study: Peripheral blood samples were taken at initial diagnosis, before any treatment was given. Whether ophthalmopathy could be predicted prospectively was tested in an independent validation cohort made up of approximately 19 hyperthyroidism patients plus 17 patients who later progressed to ophthalmopathy. After sampling, hyperthyroidism patients received methimazole starting at 30 mg daily, and ophthalmopathy patients received high-dose intravenous methylprednisolone. In six Graves' hyperthyroidism patients, the study also compared T-cell repertoires from thyroid tissue with T-cell repertoires from blood. To identify distinguishing TCR V-J signatures, a discovery cohort of 100 or so patients was used, comprising 40 to 45 with Graves' ophthalmopathy and 57 with stable Graves' hyperthyroidism. The roughly 90 discovery patients were divided at random into training and test sets in a 7:3 ratio. The paper reports TCR Vbeta CDR3 sequencing of approximately 140 peripheral blood samples: under 45 ophthalmopathy, approximately 74 hyperthyroidism and approximately 17 progressor patients.

The TCR beta CDR3 regions were amplified from the RNA transcripts. The TCR CDR3 was subjected to a first round of RT-PCR using the HTBI primer set and the Qiagen OneStep RT-PCR kit. Libraries were constructed in a second round of multiplex PCR, after which size selection and purification were performed. Paired-end sequencing of the libraries was performed with 100 bp reads on an Illumina HiSeq2000. Turning to the authors' computational methods: Raw data were processed with SOAPnuke, discarding reads with adapters, uncalled bases, mean Phred below 15, or no exact constant-primer or identifier match. High-quality paired reads were merged with COPE v1.2.5, and unique nucleotide sequences were defined as clonotypes. Clonotypes were aligned to IMGT TRBV, TRBD and TRBJ reference segments using MiTCR v1.1. The analysis included only V-J combinations with a frequency above 0.0001, which together covered about 99% of the repertoires. The TCS score was defined as F50 (clonal expansion) divided by E x V (chaos), with BLOSUM62-based TCRdist calculated between CDR3 peptides within each V-J. Welch's t-statistics and random forest reduced approximately 520 V-J features to 10 to 15, which were used in a naive Bayes classifier (R e1071). TCRdb reprocessed the public reads (quality trimming at Q25 with fastp, clone calling with MiXCR) and kept in-frame beta chains. When rows share a CDR3 protein, they turn into one entry using the most common DNA and genes. The V and J calls come from TCRdb's annotation, not from the publication. Present in this sample are some 570,000 distinct CDR3 sequences, 17% of which were seen just once. The leading ten clones occupy 17% of the sample.

The CDR3 starts with the cysteine, ends with the phenylalanine, and has 12 residues. The kept DNA is CDR3 alone, 36 bases in frame from the first base. V is pared back by 2 bases and J by 9 bases, with 8 bases lying between the germline termini. CDR1 and CDR2 (KGHSH, LQKENI) derive from the germline V gene. Broad study findings and their caveats: In cross-validation, a model built on a 13 V-J signature told ophthalmopathy apart from stable hyperthyroidism with approximately 90% sensitivity and approximately 81% specificity, and in testing the same model reached 80%/75%. In validation, progression to ophthalmopathy was predicted by the model with 55% to 71% sensitivity and roughly 72% specificity, a median of about 6 months before onset. Blood samples also contained most of the expanded thyroid clonotypes (frequency above 0.001), which suggests that blood repertoires may reflect thyroid immune responses. Sample size was not statistically predetermined, and investigators were not blinded to group allocation.

With regard to this clonotype: Its cognate antigen has yet to be identified. Base qualities are not recorded, but no much larger clone differs from it by a single base.

Moderately to severely active disease, a Clinical Activity Score of at least 3, a NOSPECS grade of at least 4, and a duration under 3 months were present in ophthalmopathy patients. Patients with uncontrolled infections, other autoimmune diseases, pregnancy or lactation were excluded. Diagnoses relied on clinical symptoms, serum thyroxine and TRAb, thyroid ultrasound and orbital computed tomography. Ficoll-Paque density gradient centrifugation was used to isolate PBMCs from around 10 ml of fresh peripheral blood. Trizol reagent was used to extract total RNA, and RNA quality was then checked on an Agilent 2100 Bioanalyzer.

The receptor was derived from a woman between 18 and 29 years old with Graves' ophthalmopathy. The sample was blood. The chain uses TRBV18 and TRBJ2-1, with the D segment identity uncertain. The encoded CDR3 is CASSPKLPEQFF. The nucleotides are TGTGCCAGCTCACCAAAACTGCCTGAGCAGTTCTTC.